A single T cell receptor (beta chain) is shown here with its context. This sample is part of a study of T cell changes during pregnancy in multiple sclerosis. Germline lookup yields CDR1 SGDLS and CDR2 YYNGEE. There are 15 residues in the CDR3. V was trimmed by 0 bases and J by 4 bases, leaving 11 bases between them. Assay: immunoSEQ multiplex PCR; the TCRdb copy retains only in-frame clones and omits some. The sample lists tens of thousands of clones; around 92% were seen once. The sequences come from peripheral blood, collected in the third trimester of pregnancy. The V call is TRBV9, the J call TRBJ1-3; D not resolved. This receptor was obtained from a female donor in good health, enrolled as a control in a pregnancy study. CDR3 bases: TGTGCCAGCAGCGTAGCTTATGGGCCCGGAAACACCATATATTTT. Translation: CASSVAYGPGNTIYF.